This T cell receptor beta chain was recorded in a study of T cell responses to AZD1222 COVID-19 vaccine. Study-wide results and limits: Clonal diversity may have been underestimated, and the donors were mostly white British, with more females than males. The study sampled repertoires only after the peak T cell response. The study identified only five to seven AZD1222 recipients as seropositive at baseline.

Concerning this clone: The antigen remains unidentified.

Clones were sequenced by immunoSEQ multiplex PCR, and TCRdb holds only the in-frame ones, with some missing. The sample yields around 130,000 clones, around 89% seen once. The germline CDR1 and CDR2 sequences are LGHDT and YNNKEL (reference sequence). CDR3 length: 14 amino acids. The ends were cut back, 5 bases at V and 6 bases at J, with 13 bases in the middle. The gene calls are TRBV3-1 (or the pseudogene TRBV3-2) and TRBJ2-2, with D perhaps being TRBD1 or TRBD2 (5 bases each). The specimen comprised peripheral blood, sampled 28 days after the second AZD1222 dose. The origin of this receptor is an adult who received the AZD1222 COVID-19 vaccine. This chain's CDR3 is CASSKAQGAGELFF. In DNA, the CDR3 is TGTGCCAGCAGCAAAGCTCAGGGAGCCGGGGAGCTGTTTTTT.